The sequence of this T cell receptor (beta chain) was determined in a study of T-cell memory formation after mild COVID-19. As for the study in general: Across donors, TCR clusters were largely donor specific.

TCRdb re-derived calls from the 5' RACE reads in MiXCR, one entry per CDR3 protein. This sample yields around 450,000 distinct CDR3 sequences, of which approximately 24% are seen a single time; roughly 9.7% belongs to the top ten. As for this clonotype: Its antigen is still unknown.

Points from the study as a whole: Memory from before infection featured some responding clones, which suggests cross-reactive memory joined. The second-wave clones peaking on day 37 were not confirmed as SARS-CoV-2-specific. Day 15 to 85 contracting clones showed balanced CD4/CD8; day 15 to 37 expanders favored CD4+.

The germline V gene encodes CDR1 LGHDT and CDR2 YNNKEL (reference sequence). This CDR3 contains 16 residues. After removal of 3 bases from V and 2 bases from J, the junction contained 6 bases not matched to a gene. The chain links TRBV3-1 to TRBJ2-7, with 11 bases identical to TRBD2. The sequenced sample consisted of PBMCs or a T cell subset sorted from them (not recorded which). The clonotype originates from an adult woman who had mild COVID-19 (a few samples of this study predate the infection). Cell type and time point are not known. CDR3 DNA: TGTGCCAGCAGCCATCTAGCGGGAGGCGCGCCCTACGAGCAGTACTTC. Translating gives CASSHLAGGAPYEQYF.